These 22 T cell receptor beta chains were all obtained from the same sample, sequenced in a study of T-cell memory formation after mild COVID-19. Each CDR3 protein gets one entry after TCRdb re-called the 5' RACE reads with MiXCR. The sample consists of approximately 500,000 distinct CDR3 sequences, around 27% of them appearing once. The sample consisted of PBMCs or a T cell subset sorted from them (not recorded which). The source of these receptors is an adult woman who had mild COVID-19 (a few samples of this study predate the infection). Cell type and time point are not known.

This clonotype occurred once. The V gene is TRBV11-3, the J gene TRBJ2-7; possible D gene TRBD1, 7 bases. The CDR3 extends over 13 amino acids. CDR1 is SGHNT and CDR2 is YENEEA in the germline V gene. Trimming removed 4 bases from V and 6 bases from J, with 13 bases in between. CDR3 sequence (DNA): TGTGCCAGCAGCTCTCACCAGGGGGGCGAGCAGTACTTC. Encoded protein: CASSSHQGGEQYF.

V usage is TRBV24-1 and J usage is TRBJ2-5; 11 bases align to TRBD2. CDR3 size: 17 residues. The germline V gene has CDR1 KGHDR and CDR2 SFDVKD. With V trimmed by 4 bases and J by 3 bases, 9 bases remained unmatched. CDR3 nucleotide sequence: TGTGCCACCAGTGACTCTGGGACTAGCGGACCCAAAGAGACCCAGTACTTC. It specifies CATSDSGTSGPKETQYF.

The rearrangement links TRBV3-1 to TRBJ2-1, with 13 bases lining up with TRBD2. J was trimmed by 0 bases and V by 5 bases; bases with no gene match: 4. Germline CDR1 is LGHDT and CDR2 is YNNKEL (reference sequence). The CDR3 spans 17 residues. In DNA, the CDR3 is TGTGCCAGCAGCGAATGGACTAGCGGGAGCTCCTACAATGAGCAGTTCTTC. Its protein product is CASSEWTSGSSYNEQFF.

This clonotype showed up just a few times. The rearrangement joins TRBV7-9 to TRBJ2-7; possible D gene TRBD2, 5 bases. The CDR3 totals 14 residues. Germline values: CDR1 SEHNR, CDR2 FQNEAQ (reference sequence). V lost 1 base to trimming and J lost 5 bases, with 12 bases between them. This CDR3 reads CASSLVTDGDEQYF. The DNA for the CDR3 is TGTGCCAGCAGCTTAGTAACAGACGGGGACGAGCAGTACTTC. The whole variable domain, filled in from reference TRBV7-9 and TRBJ2-7, reads DTGVSQNPRHKITKRGQNVTFRCDPISEHNRLYWYRQTLGQGPEFLTYFQNEAQLEKSRLLSDRFSAERPKGSFSTLEIQRTEQGDSAMYLCASSLVTDGDEQYFGPGTRLTVT.

This clonotype was detected only a few times. The V and J genes are TRBV29-1 and TRBJ2-1, with TRBD2 matching over 12 bases. J gave up 7 bases and V 4 bases, and 11 bases lay outside the gene matches. The germline V gene encodes CDR1 SQVTM and CDR2 ANQGSEA. The CDR3 sequence is 16 residues long. The CDR3 nucleotides are TGCAGCGTTGCCCACCTGGGACTAGCGGGCGGGAATGAGCAGTTCTTC. Its translation is CSVAHLGLAGGNEQFF.

Note on this clonotype: This may come from a read error, since a much larger clone is one base off. The chain couples TRBV3-1 to TRBJ2-7; D unresolved. Trimming left V 4 bases short and J 3 bases short, with 7 bases between. The CDR3 has 12 residues. Germline assignment: CDR1 LGHDT and CDR2 YNNKEL (reference sequence). CDR3 residues: CASSRVHYEQYF. CDR3 bases: TGTGCCAGCAGCCGGGTCCACTACGAGCAGTACTTC.

The chain uses TRBV12-3 or TRBV12-4 and TRBJ2-3; D not resolved. CDR3 length: 17 residues. Trimming pared 3 bases from V and 2 bases from J, leaving 18 bases between. In DNA, the CDR3 is TGTGCCAGCAGTTTCTCTGGACGCGAGCCTACCACAGATACGCAGTATTTT. Its protein is CASSFSGREPTTDTQYF.

The gene calls are TRBV5-5 and TRBJ2-1; 10 positions match TRBD2. Trimming took 1 base from V and 5 from J; bases not matched to a gene: 0. Germline V lookup: CDR1 SGHKS, CDR2 YYEKEE (reference sequence). CDR3 length equals 14 residues. The CDR3 is CASSLTSGDNEQFF. The CDR3 nucleotides read TGTGCCAGCAGCTTGACTAGCGGGGACAATGAGCAGTTCTTC.

The chain couples TRBV13 to TRBJ1-1; D is unclear. CDR1 is PRHDT and CDR2 is FYEKMQ in the germline V gene (reference sequence). The V gene lost 5 bases and the J gene lost 1 base, with 11 bases spanning the gap. The CDR3 has 14 residues. Here the CDR3 DNA reads TGTGCCAGCAGCCGTCCGAATCAGAACACTGAAGCTTTCTTT. Encoded protein: CASSRPNQNTEAFF.

The genes are TRBV4-2 and TRBJ1-2, with D unclear. The germline gives CDR1 LGHNA, CDR2 YNFKEQ. Trimming left V 2 bases short and J 6 bases short, with 13 bases between. The CDR3 spans 14 residues. The CDR3: CASSQKATADGYTF. In nucleotides, the CDR3 is TGTGCCAGCAGCCAAAAGGCGACGGCTGATGGCTACACCTTC.

This clonotype occurred a few times. The chain has TRBV5-1 and TRBJ2-1; 8 bases align to TRBD2. The germline V gene encodes CDR1 SGHRS and CDR2 YFSETQ. V dropped 3 bases and J dropped 0; count of bases not matched to a gene: 11. This CDR3 contains 18 residues. The chain's CDR3 is CASSSPRLALNSYNEQFF. Written as DNA, the CDR3 is TGCGCCAGCAGCTCCCCACGACTAGCGCTAAACTCCTACAATGAGCAGTTCTTC. Full variable domain (rest looked up from reference TRBV5-1 and TRBJ2-1): KAGVTQTPRYLIKTRGQQVTLSCSPISGHRSVSWYQQTPGQGLQFLFEYFSETQRNKGNFPGRFSGRQFSNSRSEMNVSTLELGDSALYLCASSSPRLALNSYNEQFFGPGTRLTVL.

The sample holds a few counts of this clonotype. V and J are TRBV12-3 or TRBV12-4 and TRBJ2-1, with D unresolved. V was shortened by 5 bases and J by 2 bases, with 16 bases between the two germline ends. CDR3 length: 16 residues. The CDR3 here is CASSPSDTSPYNEQFF. In DNA form, the CDR3 reads TGTGCCAGCAGTCCCAGCGATACGTCGCCCTACAATGAGCAGTTCTTC.

V usage is TRBV6-5 and J usage is TRBJ2-2; 8 nucleotides line up with TRBD1. Germline CDR1 MNHEY, CDR2 SVGAGI. V trimming: 6 bases; J trimming: 3 bases; junction bases outside the gene matches: 6. The CDR3 sequence is 15 residues long. This chain's CDR3 is CASRLGQADTGELFF. In DNA, the CDR3 is TGTGCCAGCAGACTGGGACAGGCCGACACCGGGGAGCTGTTTTTT.

This clonotype was detected a few times. This chain joins TRBV11-2 and TRBJ2-7; D is ambiguous. The CDR3 covers 15 residues. CDR1 is SGHAT, CDR2 FQNNGV, per germline. V lost 0 bases to trimming and J lost 0 bases, with 9 bases between them. The DNA for the CDR3 is TGTGCCAGCAGCTTAGAAATGAGTTACTCCTACGAGCAGTACTTC. It specifies CASSLEMSYSYEQYF.

This clonotype has a count of ten or more. The chain employs TRBV5-4 and TRBJ2-7; 13 nucleotides line up with TRBD2. The germline CDR1 and CDR2 sequences are SGHNT and YYREEE (reference sequence). Trimming took 4 bases from V and 7 from J; bases not matched to a gene: 11. The CDR3 loop spans 16 amino acids. Here the CDR3 DNA reads TGTGCCAGCAGCCCAGCGACTAGCGGGGGGTCTAGTGAGCAGTACTTC. It is translated as CASSPATSGGSSEQYF.

This clonotype appeared a few times. The rearrangement joins TRBV5-1 to TRBJ1-1; no reliable D call. The germline V gene has CDR1 SGHRS and CDR2 YFSETQ. V was clipped by 2 bases and J by 1 base, with 9 bases between them. This CDR3 contains 14 residues. The CDR3 DNA sequence: TGCGCCAGCAGCTTCCTGATCCAGAACACTGAAGCTTTCTTT. Its protein is CASSFLIQNTEAFF.

This clonotype appeared many times. The chain has TRBV25-1 and TRBJ2-5, with TRBD1 as a possible D gene (5 bases). The CDR3 runs to 14 residues. Trimming took off 5 bases at V and 1 base at J, with 11 bases between the two ends. In germline, CDR1 is MGHDK, CDR2 SYGVNS. This CDR3 is CASSRAGPQETQYF. The CDR3 DNA follows: TGTGCCAGCAGTCGCGCAGGGCCCCAAGAGACCCAGTACTTC.

This clonotype was counted ten times or more. The junction departs from the called germline gene at one end, perhaps through a read error. The J gene is TRBJ2-7, the V gene TRBV5-1; D gene unclear. Germline CDR1 reads SGHRS; CDR2 reads YFSETQ. This CDR3 spans 12 amino acids. This chain's CDR3 is CASSLESYEQYF. CDR3 in DNA: TGTGCCAGCAGCTTAGAATCCTACGAGCAGTACTTC.

This clonotype has just a few counts. J is TRBJ2-3 and V is TRBV27; D might be TRBD1 (6 bases). Looked up from germline, CDR1 is MNHEY and CDR2 is SMNVEV (reference sequence). With 3 bases removed from V and 8 bases from J, the gap between germline ends came to 15 bases. This CDR3 spans 14 amino acids. The chain's CDR3 is CASSFQGPDSTQYF. The CDR3 nucleotides are TGTGCCAGCAGTTTCCAGGGGCCAGATAGTACGCAGTATTTT.

This clonotype was seen a handful of times. This chain connects TRBV2 to TRBJ1-4; perhaps TRBD1 as D (5 bases). The length of the CDR3 is 15 residues. Germline V gives CDR1 SNHLY, CDR2 FYNNEI. The V end lost 6 bases, the J end lost 1 base, and 12 bases lay between the germline ends. Here the CDR3 DNA reads TGTGCCAGCAGACAGGACGGTCTAACTAATGAAAAACTGTTTTTT. Translation gives CASRQDGLTNEKLFF.

V usage is TRBV9 and J usage is TRBJ2-1; a weak D match, TRBD2 (6 bases). CDR1 SGDLS and CDR2 YYNGEE come from the germline V gene. V was shortened by 2 bases and J by 6 bases, with 18 bases between the two germline ends. This CDR3 is built from 16 residues. In DNA, the CDR3 is TGTGCCAGCAGCGTCGGAGGTGGAGGGGACCGCAATGAGCAGTTCTTC. This sequence encodes CASSVGGGGDRNEQFF.

This clonotype was seen a handful of times. J is TRBJ1-4 and V is TRBV7-6; TRBD1 matches 11 bases. The CDR3 is made up of 16 amino acids. Germline V gives CDR1 SGHVS, CDR2 FNYEAQ. The trim removed 4 bases at V and 3 bases at J, leaving 4 bases unmatched. This CDR3 is CASSSGQGASNEKLFF. The CDR3 DNA sequence: TGTGCCAGCAGCTCCGGACAGGGGGCTTCTAATGAAAAACTGTTTTTT. The full variable domain, in which reference TRBV7-6 and TRBJ1-4 provide the parts outside the CDR3, is GAGVSQSPRYKVTKRGQDVALRCDPISGHVSLYWYRQALGQGPEFLTYFNYEAQQDKSGLPNDRFSAERPEGSISTLTIQRTEQRDSAMYRCASSSGQGASNEKLFFGSGTQLSVL.